This section outlines one TCR beta chain sequence together with its context. The sample belongs to a study of OX40 agonist ivuxolimab in advanced cancers. Overall study: Patients in dose escalation had liver, melanoma, kidney or head and neck cancers.

TCRdb's table, derived via immunoSEQ multiplex PCR, lists solely in-frame clones and lacks some. In the table there are 30,000 to 35,000 clones, around 79% of which are singletons. Deletions cut 8 bases from V and 5 bases from J, with 15 bases between. This CDR3 comprises 14 residues. Germline V gene sequence: CDR1 MNHEY, CDR2 SMNVEV (reference sequence). Autoimmune disease history or systemic immunosuppression excluded patients. Patients had blood sampled at baseline and again on cycle 4 day 1 and cycle 7 day 1. The chain employs TRBV27 and TRBJ2-2; D could derive from TRBD1 or TRBD2 (5 bases each). Sequenced here: CD4+ or CD8+ T cells sorted from blood, sampled in a trial of the OX40 agonist ivuxolimab. The TCR was taken from an adult with an advanced solid tumor such as melanoma, head and neck, liver or kidney cancer. This chain's CDR3 is CASRRTSLTGELFF. In DNA, the CDR3 is TGTGCCAGCCGGAGGACATCCCTGACCGGGGAGCTGTTTTTT.